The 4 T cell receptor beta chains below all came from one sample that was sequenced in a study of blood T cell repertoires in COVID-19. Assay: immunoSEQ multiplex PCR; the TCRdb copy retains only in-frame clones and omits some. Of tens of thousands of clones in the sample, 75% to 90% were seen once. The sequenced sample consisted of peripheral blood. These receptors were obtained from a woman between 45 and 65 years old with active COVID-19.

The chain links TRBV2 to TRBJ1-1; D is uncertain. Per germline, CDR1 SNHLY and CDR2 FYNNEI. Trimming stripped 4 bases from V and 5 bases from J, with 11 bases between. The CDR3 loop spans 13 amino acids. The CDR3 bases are TGTGCCAGCAGTGCCGGGGAGGGAACTGAAGCTTTCTTT. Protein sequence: CASSAGEGTEAFF.

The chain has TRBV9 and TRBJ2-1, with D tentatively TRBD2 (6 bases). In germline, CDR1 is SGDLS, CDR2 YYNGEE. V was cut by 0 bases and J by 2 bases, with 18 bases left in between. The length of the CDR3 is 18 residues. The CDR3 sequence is CASSVARRGESPYNEQFF. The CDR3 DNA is TGTGCCAGCAGCGTAGCTCGGCGGGGAGAAAGCCCCTACAATGAGCAGTTCTTC.

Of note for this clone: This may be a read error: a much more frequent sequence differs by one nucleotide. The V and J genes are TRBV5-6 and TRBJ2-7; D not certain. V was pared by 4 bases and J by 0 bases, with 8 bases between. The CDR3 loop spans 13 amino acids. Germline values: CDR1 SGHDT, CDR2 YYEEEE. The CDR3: CASSPSGSYEQYF. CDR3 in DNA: TGTGCCAGCAGCCCCTCGGGCTCCTACGAGCAGTACTTC. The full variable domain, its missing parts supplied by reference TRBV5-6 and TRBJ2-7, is DAGVTQSPTHLIKTRGQQVTLRCSPKSGHDTVSWYQQALGQGPQFIFQYYEEEERQRGNFPDRFSGHQFPNYSSELNVNALLLGDSALYLCASSPSGSYEQYFGPGTRLTVT.

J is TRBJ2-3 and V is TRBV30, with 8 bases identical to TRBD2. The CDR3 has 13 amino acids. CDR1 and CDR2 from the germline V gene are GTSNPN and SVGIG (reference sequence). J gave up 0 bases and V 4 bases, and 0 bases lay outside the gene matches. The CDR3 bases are TGTGCCTGGAAGCGGGAGAGCACAGATACGCAGTATTTT. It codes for CAWKRESTDTQYF.